This T cell receptor beta chain was sequenced during a study of cytomegalovirus exposure and HLA in healthy donors. Study-level results: As was reported, the HLA-A and HLA-B alleles of most subjects were accurately predicted from TCR beta sequences. A later analysis linked a missense DCLRE1C variant to TCR beta V- and J-gene trimming.

Concerning this clone itself: The antigen remains unidentified.

Germline V gene data show CDR1 as MNHNY and CDR2 as SVGAGI (reference sequence). V shed 8 bases, J shed 12 bases, and the junction held 6 bases outside the gene matches. The CDR3 is 11 amino acids. The PCR made use of 60 Vbeta and 13 Jbeta primers. Assay used: immunoSEQ multiplex PCR; TCRdb lists only in-frame clones, some missing. Its table records about 32,000 clones. The chain recombines TRBV6-6 with TRBJ2-7; 11 positions agree with TRBD1. Sequencing was performed on PBMCs. The clonotype originates from a female donor in good health and CMV-seronegative. In nucleotides, the CDR3 is TGTGCCAGCTGGACAGGGGGCGACAGGTACTTC. Translating gives CASWTGGDRYF.